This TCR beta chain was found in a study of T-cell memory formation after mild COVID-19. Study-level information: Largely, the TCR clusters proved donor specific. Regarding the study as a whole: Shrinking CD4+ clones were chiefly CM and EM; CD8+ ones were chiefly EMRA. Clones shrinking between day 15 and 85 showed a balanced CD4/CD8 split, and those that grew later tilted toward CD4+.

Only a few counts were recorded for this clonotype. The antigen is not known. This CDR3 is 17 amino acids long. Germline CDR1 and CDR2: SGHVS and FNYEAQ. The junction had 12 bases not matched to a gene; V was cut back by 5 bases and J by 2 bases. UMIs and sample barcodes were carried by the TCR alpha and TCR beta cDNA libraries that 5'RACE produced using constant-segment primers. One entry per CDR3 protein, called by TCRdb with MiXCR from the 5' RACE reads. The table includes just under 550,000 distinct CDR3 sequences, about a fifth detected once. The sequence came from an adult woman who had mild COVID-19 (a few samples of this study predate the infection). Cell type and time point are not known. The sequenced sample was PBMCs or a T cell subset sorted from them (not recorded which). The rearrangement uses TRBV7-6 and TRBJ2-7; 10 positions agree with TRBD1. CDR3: CASSTGQGMKGTYEQYF. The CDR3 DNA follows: TGTGCCAGCAGCACGGGACAGGGGATGAAGGGAACCTACGAGCAGTACTTC.